This T cell receptor (beta chain) was identified in a study of T cells in Graves' hyperthyroidism and ophthalmopathy. The TCR beta CDR3 regions underwent amplification using RNA transcripts as the source. The HTBI set primed first-round TCR CDR3 RT-PCR. One entry per CDR3 protein results from TCRdb running MiXCR on the multiplex PCR reads. The table lists hundreds of thousands of distinct CDR3 sequences, roughly 14% of them singletons, with 25% to 35% in the top ten. Hyperthyroidism patients were newly diagnosed, had disease duration under 2 months, and were aged 18 to 65 years. Study-level points and caveats: Among clonotypes expanded in thyroid above 0.001, most were also found in blood. The model identified upcoming ophthalmopathy a median 6.5 months ahead of onset.

This clonotype has a count of ten or more. What it binds is unknown. The CDR3 has 14 residues. Germline CDR1 reads MNHEY; CDR2 reads SMNVEV (reference sequence). Trimming cost V 8 bases and J 6 bases, with 17 bases left between them. Input material: blood. The V call is TRBV27, the J call TRBJ2-1; D unclear. The TCR was taken from a woman aged 18-35 years with Graves' hyperthyroidism that later progressed to Graves' ophthalmopathy. The CDR3 sequence is CASVRKLGSNEQFF. The CDR3 bases are TGTGCCAGCGTCCGGAAGTTAGGGTCCAATGAGCAGTTCTTC.